This T cell receptor (beta chain) originates from a study of blood T cell repertoires in COVID-19. The wider study: Sites in the United States, Italy and Spain provided acute and convalescent COVID-19 samples. The cDNA or gDNA used as material had been derived from T cells, B-cell-depleted T cells, or PBMCs.

In the source study's methods: Reference gene primer amplification in the assay estimated nucleated cell counts. Assay: immunoSEQ multiplex PCR; the TCRdb copy retains only in-frame clones and omits some. The V and J calls and clone size are taken from that table; D and trimming were inferred from the DNA. The sample has some 370,000 clones; almost 90% are singletons. This clone appeared once. Specimen: peripheral blood. The receptor was derived from a man younger than 30 with active or convalescent COVID-19.

CDR3 residues: CASSPRGGPNGNTIYF. The CDR3 DNA reads as TGTGCCAGCAGCCCGCGAGGGGGACCCAATGGAAACACCATATATTTT. The gene calls are TRBV21-1 and TRBJ1-3; no check of the table's D call, TRBD1, against the DNA was made. TRBV21-1 is a documented pseudogene. The CDR3 has 16 amino acids.